These 30 T cell receptor beta chains originate from one sample sequenced in a study of shared clonotypes between healthy human individuals. Naive CD8 cells, CD45RO-negative and positively selected for CCR7, excluded terminally differentiated effector memory CD45RA+ cells. Measured with immunoSEQ multiplex PCR; TCRdb has only the in-frame clones, and not every one. The repertoire holds about 2 million clones, with roughly 95% as singletons. Sequencing was performed on naive CD8+ T cells sorted from blood. The receptor source for this set is a young man in good health.

The chain employs TRBV28 and TRBJ2-7; D unresolved. Trimming stripped 6 bases from V and 4 bases from J, with 10 bases between. The CDR3 consists of 12 residues. Germline V gene lookup returns CDR1 MDHEN and CDR2 SYDVKM. The CDR3 reads CASRPSPYEQYF. As DNA, the CDR3 is TGTGCCAGCAGACCCTCCCCTTACGAGCAGTACTTC.

This chain uses TRBV6-5 with TRBJ2-7, with D possibly being TRBD2 (5 bases). V gave up 2 bases and J gave up 3 bases, with 11 bases separating them. The CDR3 length is 14 residues. Germline CDR1 is MNHEY and CDR2 is SVGAGI. In DNA form, the CDR3 reads TGTGCCAGCAGTTACGGAGCGGAGGTCTACGAGCAGTACTTC. It encodes CASSYGAEVYEQYF.

The DNA for the CDR3 is TGCGCCAGCAGCCAAGAAGCGGCTAGCGGAAACAATGAGCAGTTCTTC. Its translation: CASSQEAASGNNEQFF. The V gene is TRBV4-3, the J gene TRBJ2-1; 7 bases are shared with TRBD2. The germline gives CDR1 LGHNA, CDR2 YSLEER. J gave up 5 bases and V 0 bases, and 7 bases lay outside the gene matches. The CDR3 is 16 residues long.

The rearrangement joins TRBV28 to TRBJ1-4, with a tentative D call TRBD1 (5 bases). This CDR3 is 16 amino acids long. V was cut by 4 bases and J by 0 bases, with 12 bases left in between. CDR1 and CDR2 (germline): MDHEN, SYDVKM. CDR3 in amino acids: CASSWIQEATNEKLFF. CDR3 in DNA: TGTGCCAGCAGTTGGATACAGGAGGCAACTAATGAAAAACTGTTTTTT. Supplemented by reference TRBV28 and TRBJ1-4, the full variable domain reads DVKVTQSSRYLVKRTGEKVFLECVQDMDHENMFWYRQDPGLGLRLIYFSYDVKMKEKGDIPEGYSVSREKKERFSLILESASTNQTSMYLCASSWIQEATNEKLFFGSGTQLSVL.

The chain uses TRBV30 and TRBJ2-1; 8 bases fit TRBD2. Germline V gene lookup returns CDR1 GTSNPN and CDR2 SVGIG (reference sequence). The CDR3 has 14 amino acids. Unmatched junction bases numbered 5, after V lost 0 bases and J lost 7 bases. The CDR3 DNA follows: TGTGCCTGGAGTGTCGCTAGCGGGTGGAATGAGCAGTTCTTC. This sequence encodes CAWSVASGWNEQFF. Full variable domain (rest looked up from reference TRBV30 and TRBJ2-1): SQTIHQWPATLVQPVGSPLSLECTVEGTSNPNLYWYRQAAGRGLQLLFYSVGIGQISSEVPQNLSASRPQDRQFILSSKKLLLSDSGFYLCAWSVASGWNEQFFGPGTRLTVL.

The chain uses TRBV19 and TRBJ2-7; D remains ambiguous. This CDR3 spans 13 amino acids. CDR1 and CDR2 from the germline V gene are LNHDA and SQIVND (reference sequence). V lost 2 bases and J 7 bases, leaving 12 bases between the germline ends. The CDR3 reads CASSIRSPTEQYF. The DNA of the CDR3 is TGTGCCAGTAGTATAAGGAGCCCGACGGAGCAGTACTTC. The full variable domain, with the rest looked up from reference TRBV19 and TRBJ2-7, is DGGITQSPKYLFRKEGQNVTLSCEQNLNHDAMYWYRQDPGQGLRLIYYSQIVNDFQKGDIAEGYSVSREKKESFPLTVTSAQKNPTAFYLCASSIRSPTEQYFGPGTRLTVT.

CDR3: CASSVDGFYQPQHF. Written as DNA, the CDR3 is TGTGCCAGCAGCGTAGACGGTTTTTATCAGCCCCAGCATTTT. J is TRBJ1-5 and V is TRBV9; D remains ambiguous. CDR1 and CDR2 (germline): SGDLS, YYNGEE. V shed 0 bases and J shed 5 bases, with 9 bases lying between them. This CDR3 is built from 14 residues.

The chain uses TRBV6-5 and TRBJ2-5; D is possibly TRBD2 (5 bases). Germline CDR1 and CDR2: MNHEY and SVGAGI. V was trimmed by 6 bases and J by 5 bases, leaving 19 bases between them. The CDR3 totals 15 residues. CDR3 nucleotides: TGTGCCAGCAGCAATCCTAACGGGGTGGTGGAGACCCAGTACTTC. Amino acid sequence: CASSNPNGVVETQYF.

In this sample, this clone turned up once. The chain couples TRBV13 to TRBJ2-7; 9 bases are a match to TRBD1. The trim removed 9 bases at V and 4 bases at J, leaving 13 bases unmatched. The length of the CDR3 is 15 residues. Germline V lookup: CDR1 PRHDT, CDR2 FYEKMQ (reference sequence). The CDR3 DNA reads TGTGCCAGTTCGCCCAGGGGGACAGGGCAATACGAGCAGTACTTC. Encoded protein: CASSPRGTGQYEQYF.

V usage is TRBV6-5 and J usage is TRBJ2-1; possible D gene TRBD2, 7 bases. Germline V gene lookup returns CDR1 MNHEY and CDR2 SVGAGI. The CDR3 is made up of 16 amino acids. V was shortened by 0 bases and J by 5 bases, with 14 bases between the two germline ends. CDR3 amino acids: CASSYSGGEIHNEQFF. The CDR3 DNA reads as TGTGCCAGCAGTTACTCAGGGGGGGAAATCCACAATGAGCAGTTCTTC.

This chain uses TRBV6-5 with TRBJ1-2; D not resolved. Germline values: CDR1 MNHEY, CDR2 SVGAGI. V lost 0 bases and J 6 bases, leaving 8 bases between the germline ends. There are 13 residues in the CDR3. CDR3 amino acids: CASSYSTEDGYTF. CDR3 in DNA: TGTGCCAGCAGTTACTCAACGGAAGATGGCTACACCTTC.

The rearrangement joins TRBV2 to TRBJ2-7; 8 bases agree with TRBD2. The ends lost 1 base at V and 3 bases at J; junction bases unmatched: 5. The CDR3 runs to 15 residues. CDR1 is SNHLY, CDR2 FYNNEI, per germline. The CDR3 DNA reads TGTGCCAGCAGTGAAGGTAGCGGGGATTTCTACGAGCAGTACTTC. Translated: CASSEGSGDFYEQYF.

About this clone itself: Other DNA sequences in the sample encode the same CDR3. The CDR3 nucleotides read TGTGCCAGCAGCGTTTCTGGGGGCAGCACCTACGAGCAGTACTTC. Translating gives CASSVSGGSTYEQYF. V and J are TRBV9 and TRBJ2-7, with D possibly being TRBD1 (6 bases). The CDR3 is made up of 15 amino acids. The V and J ends lost 2 bases and 2 bases respectively, with 14 bases between them. CDR1 SGDLS and CDR2 YYNGEE come from the germline V gene.

The gene calls are TRBV7-2 and TRBJ2-7; D gene unclear. CDR1 and CDR2 from the germline V gene are SGHTA and FQGNSA. This CDR3 region has 14 residues. V shed 1 base and J shed 3 bases, with 10 bases lying between them. The CDR3 DNA is TGTGCCAGCAGCTTAGATAGGGCTAACTACGAGCAGTACTTC. Protein sequence: CASSLDRANYEQYF.

This clone was seen a single time. The CDR3 spells CASSVEGLHNEQFF. The CDR3 bases are TGTGCCAGCAGCGTAGAAGGACTCCACAATGAGCAGTTCTTC. The chain is built from TRBV9 and TRBJ2-1; D perhaps matches TRBD2 (5 bases). The CDR3 has 14 residues. Trimming left V 0 bases short and J 5 bases short, with 9 bases between. Germline V gives CDR1 SGDLS, CDR2 YYNGEE.

The rearrangement joins TRBV19 to TRBJ2-7; D remains ambiguous. The V end lost 9 bases, the J end lost 4 bases, and 16 bases lay between the germline ends. The germline gives CDR1 LNHDA, CDR2 SQIVND (reference sequence). The CDR3 is 13 residues long. This CDR3 reads CASSDGTPYEQYF. The CDR3 coding sequence is TGTGCCAGCTCCGACGGAACCCCATACGAGCAGTACTTC.

The chain couples TRBV7-6 to TRBJ2-2; possible D gene TRBD1, 6 bases. Per the germline V gene, CDR1 is SGHVS and CDR2 is FNYEAQ. Trimming took off 3 bases at V and 4 bases at J, with 18 bases between the two ends. This CDR3 contains 17 residues. The CDR3 region is CASSFTVGAAVTGELFF. In DNA form, the CDR3 reads TGTGCCAGCAGCTTTACTGTGGGGGCTGCGGTCACCGGGGAGCTGTTTTTT.

This sequence joins TRBV28 and TRBJ1-5; unclear D gene. Looked up from germline, CDR1 is MDHEN and CDR2 is SYDVKM. V lost 5 bases to trimming and J lost 3 bases, with 8 bases between them. The CDR3 length is 13 residues. The CDR3 DNA follows: TGTGCCAGCAGTCCGTCGACCAATCAGCCCCAGCATTTT. As protein: CASSPSTNQPQHF.

Concerning this clone itself: This sample includes further DNA sequences coding for the same CDR3. The chain recombines TRBV6-5 with TRBJ1-1; the D gene is possibly TRBD1 (6 bases). V was shortened by 5 bases and J by 5 bases, with 9 bases between the two germline ends. Germline V gives CDR1 MNHEY, CDR2 SVGAGI. The CDR3 has 12 residues. CDR3 coding DNA: TGTGCCAGCAGTGCAGGGGTGACTGAAGCTTTCTTT. Translated, it gives CASSAGVTEAFF.

The genes are TRBV2 and TRBJ2-5; 10 bases agree with TRBD1. Germline loops: CDR1 SNHLY, CDR2 FYNNEI. This CDR3 spans 15 amino acids. The junction had 9 bases not matched to a gene; V was cut back by 6 bases and J by 5 bases. CDR3 nucleotides: TGTGCCAGCAGCTCTCCGGGACAGGGGAGGGAGACCCAGTACTTC. Its translation: CASSSPGQGRETQYF.

The chain joins TRBV5-5 to TRBJ1-1, with 8 nucleotides matching TRBD1. This CDR3 is built from 17 residues. Germline V gene lookup returns CDR1 SGHKS and CDR2 YYEKEE (reference sequence). V dropped 1 base and J dropped 1; count of bases not matched to a gene: 9. The CDR3 DNA follows: TGTGCCAGCAGCTTGAAGTTTTCGGGACAGGCGAACACTGAAGCTTTCTTT. Its protein product is CASSLKFSGQANTEAFF.

The chain couples TRBV27 to TRBJ2-2, with 7 positions matching TRBD2. The CDR3 loop spans 16 amino acids. Germline CDR1 reads MNHEY; CDR2 reads SMNVEV (reference sequence). J gave up 13 bases and V 0 bases, and 14 bases lay outside the gene matches. The CDR3 loop is CASSLSRFEREQSLFF. CDR3 in DNA: TGTGCCAGCAGTTTATCCCGATTCGAGCGGGAACAATCGCTGTTTTTT.

This clone was recorded only once. CDR3 nucleotides: TGCGCCAGCAGCCAAGATGAGGGACAGGGGGCAATGGCGGGAGTAGGGACAGATACGCAGTATTTT. Translated: CASSQDEGQGAMAGVGTDTQYF. The chain employs TRBV4-3 and TRBJ2-3; 12 positions agree with TRBD1. This CDR3 has 22 amino acids. Unmatched junction bases numbered 19, after V lost 0 bases and J lost 3 bases. Germline CDR1 and CDR2: LGHNA and YSLEER.

The chain recombines TRBV7-8 with TRBJ2-5; 12 bases match TRBD2. Germline V gives CDR1 SGHVS, CDR2 FQNEAQ. V was clipped by 6 bases and J by 0 bases; unmatched bases: 14. This CDR3 region has 19 residues. CDR3 protein: CASRGMGGLAGWYQETQYF. The CDR3 bases are TGTGCCAGCAGGGGGATGGGGGGACTAGCGGGCTGGTACCAAGAGACCCAGTACTTC.

The rearrangement links TRBV10-1 to TRBJ2-2, with 8 nucleotides matching TRBD1. The CDR3 covers 16 residues. Germline V gene data show CDR1 as WNHNN and CDR2 as SYGVQD (reference sequence). V was clipped by 6 bases and J by 5 bases; unmatched bases: 11. The DNA for the CDR3 is TGCGCCAGCAGCTCGAAACAGGGGGTTAGGACCGGGGAGCTGTTTTTT. Translation gives CASSSKQGVRTGELFF.

This sequence joins TRBV28 and TRBJ2-3; D is unresolved. The CDR3 length is 14 residues. The V end was cut by 5 bases, the J end by 4 bases, with 13 bases between. Germline V CDR1 and CDR2: MDHEN, SYDVKM. The CDR3 sequence is CASSGPAAADTQYF. DNA for the CDR3: TGTGCCAGCAGTGGACCGGCGGCAGCAGATACGCAGTATTTT. The full variable domain, its missing parts supplied by reference TRBV28 and TRBJ2-3, is DVKVTQSSRYLVKRTGEKVFLECVQDMDHENMFWYRQDPGLGLRLIYFSYDVKMKEKGDIPEGYSVSREKKERFSLILESASTNQTSMYLCASSGPAAADTQYFGPGTRLTVL.

The rearrangement uses TRBV9 and TRBJ2-7; TRBD1 agrees at 7 bases. The CDR3 consists of 15 residues. Germline trimming cut 0 bases from V and 1 base from J; bases unmatched to any gene: 4. Germline-derived CDR1 and CDR2 are SGDLS and YYNGEE. The CDR3 DNA reads as TGTGCCAGCAGCGTAGACCGGGACAGATCCTACGAGCAGTACTTC. Its protein product is CASSVDRDRSYEQYF.

This chain joins TRBV28 and TRBJ1-5, with D hard to call. The CDR3 covers 15 residues. Germline CDR1 MDHEN, CDR2 SYDVKM. V was cut by 2 bases and J by 1 base, with 9 bases left in between. CDR3 in amino acids: CASSLRQISNQPQHF. CDR3 nucleotide sequence: TGTGCCAGCAGTTTACGGCAGATAAGCAATCAGCCCCAGCATTTT.

The chain links TRBV10-3 to TRBJ1-5; tentative D call: TRBD1 (5 bases). The CDR3 has 16 amino acids. Germline V gene sequence: CDR1 ENHRY, CDR2 SYGVKD. V shed 0 bases and J shed 7 bases, with 16 bases lying between them. The CDR3 reads CAISESTTGGVQPQHF. DNA for the CDR3: TGTGCCATCAGTGAGTCGACCACAGGAGGAGTCCAGCCCCAGCATTTT.

The CDR3 sequence: CASSLGTTDTQYF. The CDR3 DNA is TGCGCCAGCAGCCTCGGGACTACTGATACGCAGTATTTT. The rearrangement links TRBV5-1 to TRBJ2-3, with TRBD2 matching 7 bases. With V trimmed by 4 bases and J by 6 bases, 5 bases remained unmatched. Germline V CDR1 and CDR2: SGHRS, YFSETQ. The CDR3 runs 13 residues. The full variable domain, in which reference TRBV5-1 and TRBJ2-3 provide the parts outside the CDR3, is KAGVTQTPRYLIKTRGQQVTLSCSPISGHRSVSWYQQTPGQGLQFLFEYFSETQRNKGNFPGRFSGRQFSNSRSEMNVSTLELGDSALYLCASSLGTTDTQYFGPGTRLTVL.